What follows describes a single TCR beta chain. Its cognate antigen is unknown. This specimen belongs to a study of PD-1 blockade in classical Hodgkin lymphoma. The repertoire was sequenced with immunoSEQ multiplex PCR; TCRdb's copy has only in-frame clones and lacks some. The sample holds more than 20,000 clones; approximately 67% are singletons and the top ten take about 12%. No patient escaped relapse after autologous stem cell transplantation, and brentuximab vedotin exposure varied. Points from the study as a whole: Later analyses included only patients treated at least 1 year post-ASCT.

Specimen: peripheral blood mononuclear cells (PBMCs), collected before the second cycle of nivolumab. The sequence was obtained from a human donor with classical Hodgkin lymphoma.

The DNA for the CDR3 is TGTGCCAGCAGCTTACAGGGCCCGACAATGAACACTGAAGCTTTCTTT. It codes for CASSLQGPTMNTEAFF. This chain joins TRBV5-5 and TRBJ1-1, with D perhaps TRBD1 (6 bases). The CDR3 loop spans 16 amino acids. The germline V gene has CDR1 SGHKS and CDR2 YYEKEE (reference sequence). V lost 2 bases to trimming and J lost 0 bases, with 14 bases between them.